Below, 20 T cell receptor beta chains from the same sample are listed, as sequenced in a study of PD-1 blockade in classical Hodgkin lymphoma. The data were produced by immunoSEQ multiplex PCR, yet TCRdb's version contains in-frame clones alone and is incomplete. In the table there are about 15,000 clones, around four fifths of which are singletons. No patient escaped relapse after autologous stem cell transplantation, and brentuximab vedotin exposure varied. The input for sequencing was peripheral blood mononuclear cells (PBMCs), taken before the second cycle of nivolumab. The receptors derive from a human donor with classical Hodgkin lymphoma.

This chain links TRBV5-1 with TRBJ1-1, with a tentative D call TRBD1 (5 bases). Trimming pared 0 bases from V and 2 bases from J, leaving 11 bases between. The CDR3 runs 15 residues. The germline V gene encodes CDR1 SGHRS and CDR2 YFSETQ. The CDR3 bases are TGCGCCAGCAGCTTGGCCAATACAGGTAACACTGAAGCTTTCTTT. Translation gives CASSLANTGNTEAFF.

CDR3 sequence (DNA): TGTGCCAGCAGTTCGACCGACAGAAACTATGGCTACACCTTC. This translates into CASSSTDRNYGYTF. This chain links TRBV5-6 with TRBJ1-2; D perhaps matches TRBD1 (5 bases). Germline CDR1 is SGHDT and CDR2 is YYEEEE. This CDR3 is built from 14 residues. Trimming removed 5 bases at V and 2 bases at J, with 13 bases between.

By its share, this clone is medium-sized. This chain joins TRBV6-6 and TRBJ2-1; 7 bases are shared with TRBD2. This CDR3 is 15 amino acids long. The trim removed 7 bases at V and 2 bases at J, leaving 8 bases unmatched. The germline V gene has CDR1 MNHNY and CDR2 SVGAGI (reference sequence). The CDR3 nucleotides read TGTGCCAGCACCGAACGGGGACTAACCTACAATGAGCAGTTCTTC. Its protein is CASTERGLTYNEQFF.

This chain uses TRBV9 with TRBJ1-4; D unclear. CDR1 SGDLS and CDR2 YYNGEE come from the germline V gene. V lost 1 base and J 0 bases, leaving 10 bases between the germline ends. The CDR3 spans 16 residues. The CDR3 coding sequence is TGTGCCAGCAGCGTATCTGGGCCTTCAACTAATGAAAAACTGTTTTTT. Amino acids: CASSVSGPSTNEKLFF.

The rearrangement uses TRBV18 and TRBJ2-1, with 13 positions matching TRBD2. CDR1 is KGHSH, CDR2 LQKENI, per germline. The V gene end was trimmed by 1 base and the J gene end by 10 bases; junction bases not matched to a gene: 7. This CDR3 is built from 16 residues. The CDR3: CASSPLTSGGANEQFF. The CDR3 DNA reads TGTGCCAGCTCACCACTAACTAGCGGGGGGGCCAACGAGCAGTTCTTC.

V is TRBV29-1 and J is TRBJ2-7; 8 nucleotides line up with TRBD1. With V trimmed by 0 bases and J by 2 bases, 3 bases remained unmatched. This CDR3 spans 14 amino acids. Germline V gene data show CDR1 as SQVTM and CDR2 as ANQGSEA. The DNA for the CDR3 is TGCAGCGTTGAAGATCGGGACAGGACCTACGAGCAGTACTTC. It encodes CSVEDRDRTYEQYF.

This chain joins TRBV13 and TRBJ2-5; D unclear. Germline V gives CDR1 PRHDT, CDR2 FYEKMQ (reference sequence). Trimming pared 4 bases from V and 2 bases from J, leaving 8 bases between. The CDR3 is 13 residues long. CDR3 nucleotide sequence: TGTGCCAGCAGCTCTCGCATACAAGAGACCCAGTACTTC. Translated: CASSSRIQETQYF.

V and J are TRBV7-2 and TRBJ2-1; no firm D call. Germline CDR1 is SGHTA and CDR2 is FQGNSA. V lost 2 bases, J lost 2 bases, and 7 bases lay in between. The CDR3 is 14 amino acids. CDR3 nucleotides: TGTGCCAGCAGCTTAAGTGGGGCCTACAATGAGCAGTTCTTC. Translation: CASSLSGAYNEQFF. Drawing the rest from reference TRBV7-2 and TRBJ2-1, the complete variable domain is GAGVSQSPSNKVTEKGKDVELRCDPISGHTALYWYRQSLGQGLEFLIYFQGNSAPDKSGLPSDRFSAERTGGSVSTLTIQRTQQEDSAVYLCASSLSGAYNEQFFGPGTRLTVL.

The CDR3 sequence is CASSEDTSSYNEQFF. The CDR3 coding sequence is TGTGCCAGCAGTGAGGACACGAGCTCCTACAATGAGCAGTTCTTC. V and J are TRBV25-1 and TRBJ2-1; D might be TRBD1 (5 bases). This CDR3 has 15 residues. Trimming removed 3 bases from V and 0 bases from J, with 9 bases in between. Germline assignment: CDR1 MGHDK and CDR2 SYGVNS.

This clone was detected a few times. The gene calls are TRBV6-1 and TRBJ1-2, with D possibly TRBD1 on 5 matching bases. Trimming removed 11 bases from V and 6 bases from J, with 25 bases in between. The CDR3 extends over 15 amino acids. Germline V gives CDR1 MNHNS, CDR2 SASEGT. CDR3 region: CACSWPQARVDGYTF. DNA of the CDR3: TGTGCCTGCTCCTGGCCTCAGGCCAGGGTAGATGGCTACACCTTC.

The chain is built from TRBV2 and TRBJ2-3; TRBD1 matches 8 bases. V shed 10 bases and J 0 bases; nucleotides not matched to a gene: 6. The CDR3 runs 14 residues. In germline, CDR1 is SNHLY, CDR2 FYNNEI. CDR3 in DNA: TGTGCCACCCGGACAGGGACTAGCACAGATACGCAGTATTTT. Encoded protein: CATRTGTSTDTQYF.

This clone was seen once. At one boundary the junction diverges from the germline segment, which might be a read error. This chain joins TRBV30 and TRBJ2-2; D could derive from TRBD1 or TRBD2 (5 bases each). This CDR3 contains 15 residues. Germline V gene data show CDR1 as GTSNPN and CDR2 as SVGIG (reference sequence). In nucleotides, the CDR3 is TGTGCCTGGAGTGTAAGTCAGGGAAGGCACCGGGGAGCTGTTTTT. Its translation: CAWSVSQGRHRGAVF.

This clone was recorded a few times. The CDR3 nucleotides read TGTGCCAGCAGTTCACAGGGGAGGTATGGCTACACCTTC. It translates to CASSSQGRYGYTF. The chain joins TRBV27 to TRBJ1-2; 7 positions agree with TRBD1. Trimming removed 4 bases from V and 5 bases from J; junction bases left unmatched: 4. This CDR3 region has 13 residues. Germline CDR1 is MNHEY and CDR2 is SMNVEV (reference sequence).

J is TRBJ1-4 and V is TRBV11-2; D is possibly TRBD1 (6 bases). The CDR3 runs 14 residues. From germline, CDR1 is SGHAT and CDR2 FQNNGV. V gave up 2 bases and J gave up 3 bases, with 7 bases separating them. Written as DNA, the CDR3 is TGTGCCAGCAGCTTATACAGGGCTAATGAAAAACTGTTTTTT. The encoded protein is CASSLYRANEKLFF.

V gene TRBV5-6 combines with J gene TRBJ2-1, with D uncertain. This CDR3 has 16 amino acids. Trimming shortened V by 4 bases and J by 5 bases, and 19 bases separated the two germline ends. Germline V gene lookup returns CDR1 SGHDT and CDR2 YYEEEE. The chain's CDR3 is CASSVVSSKLHNEQFF. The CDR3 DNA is TGTGCCAGCAGCGTCGTTTCCTCGAAACTTCACAATGAGCAGTTCTTC.

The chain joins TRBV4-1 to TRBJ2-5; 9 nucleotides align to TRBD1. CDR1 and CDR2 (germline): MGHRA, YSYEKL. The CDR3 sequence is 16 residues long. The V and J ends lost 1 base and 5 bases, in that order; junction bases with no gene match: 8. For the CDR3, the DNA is TGCGCCAGCAGCCAAGGGCCACAGGGGGCGATGGAGACCCAGTACTTC. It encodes CASSQGPQGAMETQYF.

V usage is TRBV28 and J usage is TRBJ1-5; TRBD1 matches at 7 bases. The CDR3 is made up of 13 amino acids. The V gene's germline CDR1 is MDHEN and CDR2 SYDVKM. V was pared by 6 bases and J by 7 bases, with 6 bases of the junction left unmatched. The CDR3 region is CASRTGNGQPQHF. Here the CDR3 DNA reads TGTGCCAGCAGGACAGGGAATGGACAGCCCCAGCATTTT.

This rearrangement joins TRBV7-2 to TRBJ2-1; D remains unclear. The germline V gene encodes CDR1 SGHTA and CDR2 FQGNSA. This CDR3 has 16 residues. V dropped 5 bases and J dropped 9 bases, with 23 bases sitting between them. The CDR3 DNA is TGTGCCAGCAGCACTGGGCCATATATACAGTCCAGTGAGCAGTTCTTC. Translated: CASSTGPYIQSSEQFF. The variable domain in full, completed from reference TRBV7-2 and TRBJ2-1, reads GAGVSQSPSNKVTEKGKDVELRCDPISGHTALYWYRQSLGQGLEFLIYFQGNSAPDKSGLPSDRFSAERTGGSVSTLTIQRTQQEDSAVYLCASSTGPYIQSSEQFFGPGTRLTVL.

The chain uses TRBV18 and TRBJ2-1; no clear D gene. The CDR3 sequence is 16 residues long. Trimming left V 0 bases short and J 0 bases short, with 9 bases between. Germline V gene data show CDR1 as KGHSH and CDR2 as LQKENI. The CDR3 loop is CASSPPGLSSYNEQFF. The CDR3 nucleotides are TGTGCCAGCTCACCACCGGGTCTGAGCTCCTACAATGAGCAGTTCTTC.

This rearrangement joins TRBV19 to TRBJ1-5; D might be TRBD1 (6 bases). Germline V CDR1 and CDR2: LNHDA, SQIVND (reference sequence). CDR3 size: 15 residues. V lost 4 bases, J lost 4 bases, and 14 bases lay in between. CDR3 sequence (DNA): TGTGCCAGTAGTAGGGACATAGAGATAAATCAGCCCCAGCATTTT. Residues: CASSRDIEINQPQHF.